This T cell receptor beta chain stems from a study of regulatory T cells in long-lasting Graves disease. Overall study findings and caveats: With persistent disease, TRBV28, TRBJ1-2 and TRBJ2-5 were the favored segments. The small sample size may have reduced accuracy.

Construction of the TCR beta libraries employed iRepertoire HTBI primers in conjunction with Arm-PCR of CDR3 regions. TCRdb reprocessed the multiplex PCR reads via MiXCR and lists one record per CDR3 protein. Of more than 400,000 distinct CDR3 sequences listed, about a sixth were seen once; the top ten hold 12%. This clonotype was picked up a small number of times. What it binds is unknown. In germline, CDR1 is LGHNA, CDR2 YNFKEQ. V lost 3 bases to trimming and J lost 6 bases; unmatched junction nucleotides: 7. The length of the CDR3 is 14 residues. As for time point: newly diagnosed GD, antithyroid drugs for less than 3 months. Following extraction of RNA from PBMCs, that RNA was used to make the TCR library. The data also belong to a second study, concerning T cells in Graves' hyperthyroidism and ophthalmopathy. As that study records: Absence of ophthalmopathy progression within 18 months defined stable Graves' hyperthyroidism.

The receptor comes from a man aged 35 to 55 with Graves disease. This rearrangement joins TRBV4-2 to TRBJ1-1, with 7 bases fitting TRBD1. The sample in question was peripheral blood mononuclear cells (PBMCs), obtained at new diagnosis, from a patient treated with antithyroid drugs. The CDR3 DNA reads as TGTGCCAGCAGCCAGGACCATGGACAGGCTGAAGCTTTCTTT. It encodes CASSQDHGQAEAFF.